What follows is one TCR beta chain and its context. Its antigen is as yet unknown. PBMCs provided sorted CD4+ and CD8+ T cells. Sequencing templates came from extracted RNA that was reverse transcribed into cDNA. Using immunoSEQ multiplex PCR, the repertoire was profiled, and TCRdb retains in-frame clones only, with some absent. The table lists under 75,000 clones, around half of them singletons. These data originate in a study of CD8+ T cells in alopecia areata. At the level of the study: Treated patients were given oral tofacitinib, which was dosed at 5 to 10 mg twice daily. Study findings and constraints: Clonality in lesional scalp, especially alopecia totalis/universalis, exceeded that of normal scalp. Scalp specimens additionally yield sequences from normal skin's resident alphabeta T cells.

The junction had 8 bases not matched to a gene; V was cut back by 5 bases and J by 11 bases. There are 12 residues in the CDR3. CDR1 is LNHDA and CDR2 is SQIVND in the germline V gene (reference sequence). This sequence joins TRBV19 and TRBJ1-1; 7 positions match TRBD1. The receptor was derived from a human donor with alopecia areata. The sequencing here drew on CD8+ T cells sorted from blood, taken at week 0. In nucleotides, the CDR3 is TGTGCCAGTAGTCACAGGGGCCTGTGGGCTTTCTTT. It codes for CASSHRGLWAFF.